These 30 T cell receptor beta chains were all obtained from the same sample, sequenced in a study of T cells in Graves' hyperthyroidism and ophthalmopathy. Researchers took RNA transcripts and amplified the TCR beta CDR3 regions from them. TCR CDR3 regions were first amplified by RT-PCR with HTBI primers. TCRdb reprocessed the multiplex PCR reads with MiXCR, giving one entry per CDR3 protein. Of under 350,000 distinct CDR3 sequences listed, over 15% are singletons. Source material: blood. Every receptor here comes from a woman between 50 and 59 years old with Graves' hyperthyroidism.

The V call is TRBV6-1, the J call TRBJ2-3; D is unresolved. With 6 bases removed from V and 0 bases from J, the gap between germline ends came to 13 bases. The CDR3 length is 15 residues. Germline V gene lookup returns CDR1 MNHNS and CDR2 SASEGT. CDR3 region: CASRRGEISTDTQYF. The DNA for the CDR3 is TGTGCCAGCAGAAGAGGCGAGATAAGCACAGATACGCAGTATTTT.

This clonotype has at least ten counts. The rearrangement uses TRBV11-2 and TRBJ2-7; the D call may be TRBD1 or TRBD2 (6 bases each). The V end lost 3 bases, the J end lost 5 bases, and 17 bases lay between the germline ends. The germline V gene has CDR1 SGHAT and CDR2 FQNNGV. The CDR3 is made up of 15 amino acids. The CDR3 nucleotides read TGTGCCAGCAGCTTCACCTCAGGCGGGGACAACGAGCAGTACGTC. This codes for CASSFTSGGDNEQYV.

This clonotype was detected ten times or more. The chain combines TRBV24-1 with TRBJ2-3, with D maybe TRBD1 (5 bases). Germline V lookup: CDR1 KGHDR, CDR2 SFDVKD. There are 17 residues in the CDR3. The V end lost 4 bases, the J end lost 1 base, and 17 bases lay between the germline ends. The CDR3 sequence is CATSDGDRFRRTDTQYF. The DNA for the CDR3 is TGTGCCACCAGTGACGGCGACAGATTTAGACGCACAGATACGCAGTATTTT.

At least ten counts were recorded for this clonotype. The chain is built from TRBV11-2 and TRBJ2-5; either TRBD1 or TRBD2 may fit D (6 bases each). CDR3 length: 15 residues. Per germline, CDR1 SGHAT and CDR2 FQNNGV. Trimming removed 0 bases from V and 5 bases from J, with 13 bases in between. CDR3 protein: CASSLEVGGTETQYF. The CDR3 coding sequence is TGTGCCAGCAGCTTAGAAGTGGGGGGCACGGAGACCCAGTACTTC.

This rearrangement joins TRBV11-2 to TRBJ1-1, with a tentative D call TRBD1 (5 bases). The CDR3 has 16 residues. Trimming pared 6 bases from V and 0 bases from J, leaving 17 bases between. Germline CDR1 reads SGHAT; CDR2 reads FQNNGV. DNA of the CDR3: TGTGCCAGCAGAAAACCACCGGGACGATTGAACACTGAAGCTTTCTTT. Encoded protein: CASRKPPGRLNTEAFF.

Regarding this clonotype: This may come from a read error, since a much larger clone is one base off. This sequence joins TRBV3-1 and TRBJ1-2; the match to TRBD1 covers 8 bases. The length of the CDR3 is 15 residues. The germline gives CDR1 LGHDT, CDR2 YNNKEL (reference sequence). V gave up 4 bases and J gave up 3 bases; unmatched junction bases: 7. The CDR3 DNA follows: TGTGCCAGCAGCCCTACGGGACAGGCTTACTATGGCTACACCTTC. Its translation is CASSPTGQAYYGYTF.

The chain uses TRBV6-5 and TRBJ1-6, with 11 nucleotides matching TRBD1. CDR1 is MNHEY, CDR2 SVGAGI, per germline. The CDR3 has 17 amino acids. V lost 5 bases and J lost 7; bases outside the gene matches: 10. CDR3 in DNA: TGTGCCAGCAGTCACCTGGACAGGGGGCTACGAAATTCACCCCTCCACTTT. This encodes CASSHLDRGLRNSPLHF.

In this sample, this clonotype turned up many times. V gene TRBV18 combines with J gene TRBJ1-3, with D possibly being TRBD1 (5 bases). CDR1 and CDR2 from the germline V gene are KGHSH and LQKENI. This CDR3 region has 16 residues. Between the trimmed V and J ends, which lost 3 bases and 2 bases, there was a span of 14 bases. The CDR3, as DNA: TGTGCCAGCTCACCGACTCAGGACACGGCTGGAAACACCATATATTTT. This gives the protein CASSPTQDTAGNTIYF.

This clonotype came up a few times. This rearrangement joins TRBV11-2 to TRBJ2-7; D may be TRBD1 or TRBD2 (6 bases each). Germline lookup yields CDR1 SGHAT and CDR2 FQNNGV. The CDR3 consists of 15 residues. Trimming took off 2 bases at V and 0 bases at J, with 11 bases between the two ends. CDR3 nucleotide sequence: TGTGCCAGCAGCTTAAGGGGGGCCTACTCCTACGAGCAGTACTTC. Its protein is CASSLRGAYSYEQYF. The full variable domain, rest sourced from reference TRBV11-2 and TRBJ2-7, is EAGVAQSPRYKIIEKRQSVAFWCNPISGHATLYWYQQILGQGPKLLIQFQNNGVVDDSQLPKDRFSAERLKGVDSTLKIQPAKLEDSAVYLCASSLRGAYSYEQYFGPGTRLTVT.

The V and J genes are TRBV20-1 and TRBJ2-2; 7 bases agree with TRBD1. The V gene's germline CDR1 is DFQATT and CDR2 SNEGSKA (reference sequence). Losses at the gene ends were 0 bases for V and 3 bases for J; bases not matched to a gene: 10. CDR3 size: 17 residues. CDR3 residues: CSARDRLRQGDTGELFF. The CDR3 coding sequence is TGCAGTGCTAGAGATCGGCTTCGACAGGGAGACACCGGGGAGCTGTTTTTT.

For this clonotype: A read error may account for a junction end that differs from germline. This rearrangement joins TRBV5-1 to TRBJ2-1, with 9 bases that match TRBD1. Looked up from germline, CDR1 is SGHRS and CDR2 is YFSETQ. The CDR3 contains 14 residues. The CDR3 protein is CASRGQGPWVEQFF. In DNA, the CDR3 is TGTGCCAGCAGAGGACAGGGGCCGTGGGTTGAGCAGTTCTTC.

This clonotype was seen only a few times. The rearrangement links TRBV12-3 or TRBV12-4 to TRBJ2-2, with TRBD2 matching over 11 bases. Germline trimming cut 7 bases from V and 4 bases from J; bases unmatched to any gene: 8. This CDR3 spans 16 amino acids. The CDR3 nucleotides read TGTGCCAGCATTCAACTAGCGGGAGTGGGCACCGGGGAGCTGTTTTTT. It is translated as CASIQLAGVGTGELFF.

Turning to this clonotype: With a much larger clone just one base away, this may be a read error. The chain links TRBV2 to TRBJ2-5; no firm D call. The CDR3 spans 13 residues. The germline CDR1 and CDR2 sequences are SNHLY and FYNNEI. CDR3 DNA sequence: TGTGTCAGCAGTGAAAACTTACAAGAGACCCAGTACTTC. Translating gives CVSSENLQETQYF.

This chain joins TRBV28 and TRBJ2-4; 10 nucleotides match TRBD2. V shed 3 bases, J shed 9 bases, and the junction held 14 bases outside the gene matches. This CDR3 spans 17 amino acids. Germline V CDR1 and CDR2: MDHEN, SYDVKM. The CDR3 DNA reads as TGTGCCAGCAGTTTTACACCAGCGGGAGGGCCCGGGGGCATTCAGTACTTC. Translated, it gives CASSFTPAGGPGGIQYF.

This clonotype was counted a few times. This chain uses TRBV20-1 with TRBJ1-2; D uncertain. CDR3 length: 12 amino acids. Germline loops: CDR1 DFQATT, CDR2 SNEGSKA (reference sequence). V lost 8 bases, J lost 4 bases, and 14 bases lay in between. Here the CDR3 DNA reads TGCAGTCTTAGCCAGGCGAGCTATGGCTACACCTTC. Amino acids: CSLSQASYGYTF.

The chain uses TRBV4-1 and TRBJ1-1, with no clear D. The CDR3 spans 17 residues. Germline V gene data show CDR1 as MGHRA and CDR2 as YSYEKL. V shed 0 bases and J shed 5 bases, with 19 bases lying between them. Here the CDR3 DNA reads TGCGCCAGCAGCCAAGATGGCCCCGCAGGATGGGAGACTGAAGCTTTCTTT. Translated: CASSQDGPAGWETEAFF.

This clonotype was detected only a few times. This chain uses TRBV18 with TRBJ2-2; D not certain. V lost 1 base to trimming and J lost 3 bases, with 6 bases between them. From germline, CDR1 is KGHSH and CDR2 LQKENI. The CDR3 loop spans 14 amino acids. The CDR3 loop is CASSPLSDTGELFF. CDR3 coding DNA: TGTGCCAGCTCACCACTGTCGGACACCGGGGAGCTGTTTTTT.

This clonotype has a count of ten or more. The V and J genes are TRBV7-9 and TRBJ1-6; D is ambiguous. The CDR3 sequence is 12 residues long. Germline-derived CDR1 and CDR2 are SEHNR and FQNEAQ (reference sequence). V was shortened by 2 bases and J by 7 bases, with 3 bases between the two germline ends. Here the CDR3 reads CASSLSNSPLHF. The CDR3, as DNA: TGTGCCAGCAGCTTATCCAATTCACCCCTCCACTTT. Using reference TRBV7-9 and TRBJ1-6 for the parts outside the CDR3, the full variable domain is DTGVSQNPRHKITKRGQNVTFRCDPISEHNRLYWYRQTLGQGPEFLTYFQNEAQLEKSRLLSDRFSAERPKGSFSTLEIQRTEQGDSAMYLCASSLSNSPLHFGNGTRLTVT.

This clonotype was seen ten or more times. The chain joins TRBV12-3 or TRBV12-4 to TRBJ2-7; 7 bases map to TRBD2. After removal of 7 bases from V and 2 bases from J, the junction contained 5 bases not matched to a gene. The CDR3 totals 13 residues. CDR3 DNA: TGTGCCAGCAACTGGGAGGGTACCTACGAGCAGTACTTC. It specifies CASNWEGTYEQYF.

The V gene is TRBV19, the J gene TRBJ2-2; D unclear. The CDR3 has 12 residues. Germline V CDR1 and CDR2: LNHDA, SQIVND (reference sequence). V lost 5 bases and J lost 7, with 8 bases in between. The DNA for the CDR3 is TGTGCCAGTAGTGCACACCACGGGGAGCTGTTTTTT. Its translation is CASSAHHGELFF.

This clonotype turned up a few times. The CDR3 DNA follows: TGTGCCAGTAGCCCGACAGTAGATAACTATGGCTACACCTTC. This sequence encodes CASSPTVDNYGYTF. The chain carries TRBV19 and TRBJ1-2; tentatively, D is TRBD1 (5 bases). V was trimmed by 6 bases and J by 1 base, leaving 12 bases between them. The CDR3 has 14 residues. Germline values: CDR1 LNHDA, CDR2 SQIVND (reference sequence).

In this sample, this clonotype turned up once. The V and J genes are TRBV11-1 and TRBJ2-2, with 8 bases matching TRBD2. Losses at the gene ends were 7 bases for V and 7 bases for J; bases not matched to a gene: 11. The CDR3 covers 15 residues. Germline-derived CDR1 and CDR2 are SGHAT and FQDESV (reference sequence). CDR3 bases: TGTGCCAGCATCCTACGGGGGGGCGACCACGGGGAGCTGTTTTTT. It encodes CASILRGGDHGELFF.

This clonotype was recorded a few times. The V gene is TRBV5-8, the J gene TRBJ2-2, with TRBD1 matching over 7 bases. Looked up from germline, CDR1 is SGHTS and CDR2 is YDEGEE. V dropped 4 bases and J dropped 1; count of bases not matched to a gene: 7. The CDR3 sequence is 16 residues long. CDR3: CASSGTGTVNTGELFF. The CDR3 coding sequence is TGTGCCAGCAGCGGTACCGGGACAGTGAACACCGGGGAGCTGTTTTTT.

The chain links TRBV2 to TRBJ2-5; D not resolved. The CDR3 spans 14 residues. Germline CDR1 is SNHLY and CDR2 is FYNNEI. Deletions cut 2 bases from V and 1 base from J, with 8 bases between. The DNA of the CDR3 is TGTGCCAGCAGTGAACAGATCCCCCAAGAGACCCAGTACTTC. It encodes CASSEQIPQETQYF.

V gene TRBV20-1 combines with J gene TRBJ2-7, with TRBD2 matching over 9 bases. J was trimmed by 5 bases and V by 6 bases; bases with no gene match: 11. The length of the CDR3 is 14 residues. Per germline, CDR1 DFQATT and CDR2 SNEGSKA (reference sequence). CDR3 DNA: TGCAGTGCCACCCGGAGAGTAGCGGGAGACGAGCAGTACTTC. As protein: CSATRRVAGDEQYF.

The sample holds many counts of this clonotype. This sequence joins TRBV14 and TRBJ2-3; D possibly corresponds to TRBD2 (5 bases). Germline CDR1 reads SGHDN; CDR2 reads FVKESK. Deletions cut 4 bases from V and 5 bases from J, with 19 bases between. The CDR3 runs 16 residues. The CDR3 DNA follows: TGTGCCAGCAGCCGACTTAGGGCCTTTGCGGGAGATACGCAGTATTTT. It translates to CASSRLRAFAGDTQYF. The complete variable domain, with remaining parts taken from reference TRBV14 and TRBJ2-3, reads EAGVTQFPSHSVIEKGQTVTLRCDPISGHDNLYWYRRVMGKEIKFLLHFVKESKQDESGMPNNRFLAERTGGTYSTLKVQPAELEDSGVYFCASSRLRAFAGDTQYFGPGTRLTVL.

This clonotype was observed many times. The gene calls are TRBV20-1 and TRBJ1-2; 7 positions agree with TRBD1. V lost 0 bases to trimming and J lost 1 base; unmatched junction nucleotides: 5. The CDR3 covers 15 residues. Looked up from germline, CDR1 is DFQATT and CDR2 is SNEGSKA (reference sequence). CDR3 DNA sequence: TGCAGTGCTAGAGAAAAGGACAGGAGTAACTATGGCTACACCTTC. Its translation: CSAREKDRSNYGYTF.

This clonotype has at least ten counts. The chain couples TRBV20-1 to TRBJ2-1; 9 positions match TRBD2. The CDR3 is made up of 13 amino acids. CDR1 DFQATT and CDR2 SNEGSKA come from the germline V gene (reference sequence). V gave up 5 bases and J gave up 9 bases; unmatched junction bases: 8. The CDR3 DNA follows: TGCAGTGCTGGAAGGACTAGCGCTGGTGAGCAGTTCTTC. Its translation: CSAGRTSAGEQFF.

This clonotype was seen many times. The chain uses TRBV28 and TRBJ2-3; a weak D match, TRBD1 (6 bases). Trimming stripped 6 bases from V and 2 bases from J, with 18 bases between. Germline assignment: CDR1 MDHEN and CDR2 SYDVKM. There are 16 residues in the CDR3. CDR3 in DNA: TGTGCCAGCAGCCCTATCCGGACAGCTAACACAGATACGCAGTATTTT. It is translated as CASSPIRTANTDTQYF.

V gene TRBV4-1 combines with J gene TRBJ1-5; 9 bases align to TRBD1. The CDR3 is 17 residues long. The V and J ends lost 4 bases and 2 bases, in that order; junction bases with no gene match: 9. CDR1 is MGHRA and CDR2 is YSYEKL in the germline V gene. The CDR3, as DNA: TGCGCCAGCAGCCCCCGCTTTACAGGGGGCGGCAATCAGCCCCAGCATTTT. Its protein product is CASSPRFTGGGNQPQHF.